This T cell receptor (beta chain) stems from a study of CD8 T cells in Susac syndrome. There are 17 residues in the CDR3. Trimming at V came to 0 bases and at J to 2 bases, leaving 9 bases not matched to a gene. Germline V gene data show CDR1 as GTSNPN and CDR2 as SVGIG (reference sequence). RNA, at about 0.45 to 1 ug, was reverse transcribed with random hexamers. A single record per CDR3 protein comes from TCRdb applying MiXCR to the immunoSEQ multiplex PCR reads. Of about 130,000 distinct CDR3 sequences in the sample, around 95% were seen once. The sequenced sample consisted of CD4+ T cells from PBMCs. The chain employs TRBV30 and TRBJ1-5; 8 bases map to TRBD1. The TCR originated in a human donor in good health. DNA for the CDR3: TGTGCCTGGAGTGTAATGACAGGGGTCTTGGGCAATCAGCCCCAGCATTTT. It specifies CAWSVMTGVLGNQPQHF.